The 24 T cell receptor beta chains below were found in one sample sequenced in a study of T cells in Graves' hyperthyroidism and ophthalmopathy. Authors of the study amplified TCR beta CDR3 regions from RNA transcripts. Initially, a first-round RT-PCR of the TCR CDR3 employed the HTBI primer set. In TCRdb, the multiplex PCR reads were re-called with MiXCR into one record per CDR3 protein. The table includes roughly 30,000 distinct CDR3 sequences, approximately 46% detected once. Sequenced: blood. The receptors stem from a woman aged 25 to 39 with Graves' hyperthyroidism.

This clonotype was observed many times. The CDR3 loop reads CASSLEAVMNTEAFF. The CDR3 region has the DNA TGTGCCAGCAGCTTAGAGGCGGTCATGAACACTGAAGCTTTCTTT. The chain recombines TRBV7-9 with TRBJ1-1; D gene uncertain. Germline-derived CDR1 and CDR2 are SEHNR and FQNEAQ (reference sequence). CDR3 size: 15 residues. Trimming removed 1 base from V and 0 bases from J, with 9 bases in between.

The rearrangement joins TRBV30 to TRBJ2-3; 14 bases line up with TRBD2. Per the germline V gene, CDR1 is GTSNPN and CDR2 is SVGIG (reference sequence). V lost 4 bases, J lost 4 bases, and 10 bases stayed unmatched. The CDR3 length is 17 residues. CDR3 residues: CAWKEFRTSGRPDTQYF. In DNA form, the CDR3 reads TGTGCCTGGAAGGAATTCCGGACTAGCGGGAGGCCAGATACGCAGTATTTT.

V and J are TRBV30 and TRBJ2-3; D is undetermined. Germline CDR1 GTSNPN, CDR2 SVGIG (reference sequence). Trimming cost V 8 bases and J 3 bases, with 0 bases left between them. There are 8 residues in the CDR3. In DNA form, the CDR3 reads TGTGCCACAGATACGCAGTATTTT. Protein: CATDTQYF. The whole variable domain, filled in from reference TRBV30 and TRBJ2-3, reads SQTIHQWPATLVQPVGSPLSLECTVEGTSNPNLYWYRQAAGRGLQLLFYSVGIGQISSEVPQNLSASRPQDRQFILSSKKLLLSDSGFYLCATDTQYFGPGTRLTVL.

A note on this clonotype: The final CDR3 position lacks the conserved phenylalanine or tryptophan, pointing to a likely read error. The rearrangement links TRBV24-1 to TRBJ2-1; the D gene is possibly TRBD2 (5 bases). CDR3 length equals 14 residues. Germline V gene lookup returns CDR1 KGHDR and CDR2 SFDVKD. CDR3 nucleotide sequence: TGTGCCACCAGCGATTTCGGGGTACACAATGAGCAGTTCCCC. Translating gives CATSDFGVHNEQFP.

This clonotype was detected ten times or more. The J gene is TRBJ2-6, the V gene TRBV7-9; D is possibly TRBD1 (5 bases). The CDR3 extends over 15 amino acids. V was pared by 5 bases and J by 0 bases, with 8 bases between. CDR1 is SEHNR and CDR2 is FQNEAQ in the germline V gene (reference sequence). CDR3 coding DNA: TGTGCCAGCAGCCCCCAGGGCTCTGGGGCCAACGTCCTGACTTTC. It yields the protein CASSPQGSGANVLTF.

The chain employs TRBV19 and TRBJ2-7; 8 bases map to TRBD2. V was clipped by 6 bases and J by 1 base; unmatched bases: 17. This CDR3 comprises 18 residues. Germline loops: CDR1 LNHDA, CDR2 SQIVND (reference sequence). The chain's CDR3 is CASSPSRYGTRESYEQYF. The CDR3 nucleotides are TGTGCCAGTAGCCCCTCTCGGTATGGGACTAGAGAATCCTACGAGCAGTACTTC.

This clonotype appeared a single time. J is TRBJ2-2 and V is TRBV7-3, with D uncertain. V was pared by 7 bases and J by 5 bases, with 11 bases between. The germline V gene encodes CDR1 SGHTA and CDR2 FQGTGA. The CDR3 consists of 13 residues. The CDR3 protein is CASNLIKTGELFF. CDR3 nucleotide sequence: TGTGCCAGCAACCTGATCAAGACCGGGGAGCTGTTTTTT.

This clonotype has a count of ten or more. The chain carries TRBV6-2 or TRBV6-3 and TRBJ2-5; D is unresolved. V was trimmed by 3 bases and J by 0 bases, leaving 8 bases between them. There are 14 residues in the CDR3. Germline lookup yields CDR1 MNHEY and CDR2 SVGEGT. DNA for the CDR3: TGTGCCAGCAGTTATATCAGGCACCAAGAGACCCAGTACTTC. Translating gives CASSYIRHQETQYF.

This clonotype has a count of ten or more. The J gene is TRBJ2-7, the V gene TRBV7-9, with D perhaps TRBD2 (5 bases). The CDR3 spans 17 residues. V lost 4 bases to trimming and J lost 0 bases, with 19 bases between them. Germline-derived CDR1 and CDR2 are SEHNR and FQNEAQ (reference sequence). The CDR3 nucleotides are TGTGCCAGCAGCTCCCACGAGGGAACCCCTAGCTCCTACGAGCAGTACTTC. Protein: CASSSHEGTPSSYEQYF.

This clonotype occurred many times. J is TRBJ2-7 and V is TRBV13, with TRBD1 identical over 8 bases. The J segment lost 2 bases and the V segment lost 5 bases, leaving 8 bases of the junction unmatched. Germline values: CDR1 PRHDT, CDR2 FYEKMQ (reference sequence). The CDR3 has 15 amino acids. The CDR3 loop reads CASSLTGTGPYEQYF. As DNA, the CDR3 is TGTGCCAGCAGCCTAACCGGGACAGGCCCCTACGAGCAGTACTTC.

A remark on this clonotype: The CDR3 ends on some other residue instead of the conserved phenylalanine or tryptophan, so this is likely a read error. The genes are TRBV7-6 and TRBJ2-2; the match to TRBD2 covers 8 bases. This CDR3 has 15 amino acids. Germline V lookup: CDR1 SGHVS, CDR2 FNYEAQ. The DNA for the CDR3 is TGTGCGAGCAGCTTAGCGGGGCCGGGTCCCGGGAAGCTGTTTATT. Its protein is CASSLAGPGPGKLFI.

This clonotype was observed many times. V gene TRBV5-1 combines with J gene TRBJ1-2, with 9 bases aligning to TRBD1. The CDR3 consists of 13 residues. Germline CDR1 and CDR2: SGHRS and YFSETQ. Trimming cost V 5 bases and J 8 bases; bases outside gene matches: 7. CDR3 sequence reads: CASSRQGEYGYTF. The CDR3 bases are TGCGCCAGCAGTCGACAGGGGGAATACGGCTACACCTTC.

The chain couples TRBV20-1 to TRBJ1-4, with D tentatively TRBD1 (6 bases). CDR1 is DFQATT, CDR2 SNEGSKA, per germline (reference sequence). The ends were cut back, 6 bases at V and 9 bases at J, with 26 bases in the middle. This CDR3 contains 16 residues. CDR3 DNA sequence: TGCAGTGCGCTTCGGGACACCTGGTTGGGGCGTAAAAAACTGTTTTTT. Its translation: CSALRDTWLGRKKLFF.

This clonotype was found once. Here the CDR3 omits its conserved ending phenylalanine or tryptophan, so a read error is the likely source. The rearrangement joins TRBV19 to TRBJ1-1, with a tentative D call TRBD1 (6 bases). The germline CDR1 and CDR2 sequences are LNHDA and SQIVND (reference sequence). With 6 bases removed from V and 5 bases from J, the gap between germline ends came to 16 bases. This CDR3 has 14 amino acids. The CDR3 is CASRGRQGSTEAFV. The CDR3, as DNA: TGTGCCAGTAGGGGGAGGCAGGGGAGTACTGAAGCTTTCGTT.

Comment on this clonotype: One end of the junction fails to match germline, which may point to a read error. The chain couples TRBV6-5 to TRBJ1-6, with D possibly being TRBD1 (5 bases). This CDR3 comprises 15 residues. Germline values: CDR1 MNHEY, CDR2 SVGAGI. DNA of the CDR3: TGTGTCAGCAGTTCCCGGGGCTCCTATAATTCACCCTTCCACTTT. Translating it yields CVSSSRGSYNSPFHF.

By frequency in the sample, this clonotype is medium-sized. The rearrangement uses TRBV15 and TRBJ1-5, with D uncertain. CDR1 LNHNV and CDR2 YYDKDF come from the germline V gene (reference sequence). Trimming stripped 4 bases from V and 0 bases from J, with 4 bases between. This CDR3 comprises 13 residues. For the CDR3, the DNA is TGTGCCACCAGCATCAATAGCAATCAGCCCCAGCATTTT. Translated, it gives CATSINSNQPQHF.

The chain employs TRBV20-1 and TRBJ2-7; 8 bases are a match to TRBD2. V shed 1 base and J 3 bases; nucleotides not matched to a gene: 8. Germline CDR1 DFQATT, CDR2 SNEGSKA (reference sequence). This CDR3 comprises 15 residues. The CDR3: CSARGLGGGNYEQYF. The CDR3, as DNA: TGCAGTGCTAGAGGTCTGGGCGGGGGGAACTACGAGCAGTACTTC.

This clonotype rates as medium-sized. The chain uses TRBV20-1 and TRBJ2-3; no reliable D call. V shed 6 bases and J shed 6 bases, with 10 bases lying between them. CDR1 DFQATT and CDR2 SNEGSKA come from the germline V gene (reference sequence). The CDR3 has 11 amino acids. The CDR3 loop is CSASRADTQYF. Here the CDR3 DNA reads TGCAGTGCATCTCGTGCGGATACGCAGTATTTT.

This clonotype has at least ten counts. The J gene is TRBJ2-7, the V gene TRBV27; D may correspond to TRBD1 or TRBD2 (5 bases each). The germline V gene encodes CDR1 MNHEY and CDR2 SMNVEV (reference sequence). Trimming pared 5 bases from V and 2 bases from J, leaving 16 bases between. This CDR3 is 15 amino acids long. In DNA form, the CDR3 reads TGTGCCAGCAGTACCACCGGGACGGCCCCCTACGAGCAGTACTTC. This codes for CASSTTGTAPYEQYF.

Many counts were recorded for this clonotype. This chain uses TRBV27 with TRBJ1-6, with D possibly TRBD1 on 5 matching bases. In germline, CDR1 is MNHEY, CDR2 SMNVEV (reference sequence). The CDR3 has 14 amino acids. The ends were cut back, 5 bases at V and 6 bases at J, with 11 bases in the middle. In DNA, the CDR3 is TGTGCCAGCAGTACCAGGGTGGGTAATTCACCCCTCCACTTT. Protein: CASSTRVGNSPLHF.

This clonotype is medium-sized in the sample. For the CDR3, the DNA is TGTGCCAGTAGTATAGATCCGGCGGGGGCCAACGTCCTGACTTTC. Protein: CASSIDPAGANVLTF. The V call is TRBV19, the J call TRBJ2-6; no clear D. V was trimmed by 0 bases and J by 4 bases, leaving 7 bases between them. The CDR3 has 15 amino acids. Germline V gives CDR1 LNHDA, CDR2 SQIVND (reference sequence). Filled out from reference TRBV19 and TRBJ2-6, the complete variable domain reads DGGITQSPKYLFRKEGQNVTLSCEQNLNHDAMYWYRQDPGQGLRLIYYSQIVNDFQKGDIAEGYSVSREKKESFPLTVTSAQKNPTAFYLCASSIDPAGANVLTFGAGSRLTVL.

This rearrangement joins TRBV5-1 to TRBJ1-2; TRBD1 matches 10 bases. CDR3 size: 14 residues. The germline V gene has CDR1 SGHRS and CDR2 YFSETQ. Trimming cost V 4 bases and J 4 bases; bases outside gene matches: 4. The CDR3 spells CASSHWDRGYGYTF. The CDR3 DNA follows: TGCGCCAGCAGCCACTGGGACAGGGGCTATGGCTACACCTTC.

With respect to this clonotype: A junction end diverges from the germline sequence, so it may reflect a read error. This chain uses TRBV3-1 with TRBJ2-7; D is undetermined. The germline V gene encodes CDR1 LGHDT and CDR2 YNNKEL (reference sequence). The CDR3 contains 19 residues. The DNA for the CDR3 is TGTGCCAGCAGCCAAAAGTGGCCCATGGGTCGGATACTCCCCTACGAGCAGCACTTC. It encodes CASSQKWPMGRILPYEQHF.

This clonotype occurred many times. This CDR3 fails to terminate in the conserved phenylalanine or tryptophan, so it likely reflects a read error. The limits of the CDR3 on the DNA are not certain, so only TCRdb's listed CDR3 is given. The chain couples TRBV20-1 to TRBJ2-5; no check of the table's D call, TRBD1, against the DNA was made. Per germline, CDR1 DFQATT and CDR2 SNEGSKA (reference sequence). The CDR3 has 12 amino acids, counting both end residues. The CDR3 spells CSAREVSTGPRV.